This T cell receptor beta chain stems from a study of CD8 T cells in Susac syndrome. In the case of this clonotype: Its antigen is unidentified.

Random hexamers primed reverse transcription of 0.5 to 1 ug RNA. Across 54 Vbeta and 13 Jbeta, immunoSEQ multiplex PCR amplified TCR beta CDR3. One entry per CDR3 protein results from TCRdb running MiXCR on the immunoSEQ multiplex PCR reads. The table includes about 240,000 distinct CDR3 sequences, 96% detected once. This CDR3 comprises 14 residues. CDR1 is MGHDK and CDR2 is SYGVNS in the germline V gene. Trimming took 3 bases from V and 4 from J; bases not matched to a gene: 3. The sequenced target, TCR beta, came from blood CD8+ and CD4+ T cells. TEMRA cells were FACS-enriched, while CD8+ and CD4+ T cells were negatively isolated. Findings and limits, study-wide: Where Susac syndrome CD4+ T cell repertoires were concerned, no clonal expansion was evident.

The chain carries TRBV25-1 and TRBJ2-7; 10 bases are shared with TRBD1. The receptor was isolated from a human donor with Susac syndrome. Material: CD4+ T cells from PBMCs. The chain's CDR3 is CASSDWDRGYEQYF. CDR3 in DNA: TGTGCCAGCAGTGATTGGGACAGGGGTTACGAGCAGTACTTC.